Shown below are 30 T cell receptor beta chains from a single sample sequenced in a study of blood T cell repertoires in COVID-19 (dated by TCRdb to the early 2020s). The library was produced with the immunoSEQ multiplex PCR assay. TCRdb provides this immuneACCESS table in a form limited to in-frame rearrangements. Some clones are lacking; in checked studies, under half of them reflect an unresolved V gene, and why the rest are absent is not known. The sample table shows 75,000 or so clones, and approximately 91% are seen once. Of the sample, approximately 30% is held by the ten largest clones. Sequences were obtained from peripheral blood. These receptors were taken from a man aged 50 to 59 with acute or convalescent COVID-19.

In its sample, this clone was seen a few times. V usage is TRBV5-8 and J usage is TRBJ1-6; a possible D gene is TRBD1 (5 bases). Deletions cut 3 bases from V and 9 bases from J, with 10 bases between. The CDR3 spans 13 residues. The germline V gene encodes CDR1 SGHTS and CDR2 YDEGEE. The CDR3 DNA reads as TGTGCCAGCAGCTCAGACAGATTTTCACCCCTCCACTTT. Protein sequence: CASSSDRFSPLHF.

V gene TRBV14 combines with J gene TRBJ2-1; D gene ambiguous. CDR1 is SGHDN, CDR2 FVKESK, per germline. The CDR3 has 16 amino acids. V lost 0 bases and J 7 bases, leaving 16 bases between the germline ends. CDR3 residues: CASSQDHGGQFNEQFF. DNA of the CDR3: TGTGCCAGCAGCCAAGATCATGGTGGGCAATTTAATGAGCAGTTCTTC.

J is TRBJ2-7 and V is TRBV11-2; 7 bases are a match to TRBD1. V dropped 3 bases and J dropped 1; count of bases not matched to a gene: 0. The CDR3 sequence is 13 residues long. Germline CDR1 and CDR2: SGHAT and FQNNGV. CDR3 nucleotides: TGTGCCAGCAGCTTGGGACAGTCCTACGAGCAGTACTTC. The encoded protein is CASSLGQSYEQYF.

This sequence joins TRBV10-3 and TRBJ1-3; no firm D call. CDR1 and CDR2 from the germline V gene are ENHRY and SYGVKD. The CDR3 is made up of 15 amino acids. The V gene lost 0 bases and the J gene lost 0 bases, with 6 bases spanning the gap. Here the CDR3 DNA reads TGTGCCATCAGTGAGTCGAAGAGCTCTGGAAACACCATATATTTT. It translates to CAISESKSSGNTIYF.

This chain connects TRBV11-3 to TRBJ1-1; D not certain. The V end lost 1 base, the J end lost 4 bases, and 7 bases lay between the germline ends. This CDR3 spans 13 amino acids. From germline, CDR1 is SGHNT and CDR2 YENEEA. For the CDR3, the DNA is TGTGCCAGCAGCTTAGGAGTCGTCACTGAAGCTTTCTTT. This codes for CASSLGVVTEAFF.

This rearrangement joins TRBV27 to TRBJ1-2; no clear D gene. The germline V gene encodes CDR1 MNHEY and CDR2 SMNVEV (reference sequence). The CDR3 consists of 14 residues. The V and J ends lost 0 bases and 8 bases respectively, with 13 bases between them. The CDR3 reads CASSLSTRIGGYTF. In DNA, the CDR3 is TGTGCCAGCAGTTTATCCACCCGGATCGGGGGCTACACCTTC.

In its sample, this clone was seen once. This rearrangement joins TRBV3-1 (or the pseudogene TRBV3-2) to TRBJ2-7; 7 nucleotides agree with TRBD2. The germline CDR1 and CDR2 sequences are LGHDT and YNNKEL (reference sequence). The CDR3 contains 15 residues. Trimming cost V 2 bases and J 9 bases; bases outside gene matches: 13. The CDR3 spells CASSQMTGTTRGQYF. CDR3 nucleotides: TGTGCCAGCAGCCAAATGACCGGGACTACCCGCGGGCAGTACTTC.

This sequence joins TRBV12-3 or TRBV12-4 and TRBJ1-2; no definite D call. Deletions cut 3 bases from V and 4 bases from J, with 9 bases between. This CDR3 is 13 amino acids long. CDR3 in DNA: TGTGCCAGCAGTTTGAGGGATAGCTATGGCTACACCTTC. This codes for CASSLRDSYGYTF.

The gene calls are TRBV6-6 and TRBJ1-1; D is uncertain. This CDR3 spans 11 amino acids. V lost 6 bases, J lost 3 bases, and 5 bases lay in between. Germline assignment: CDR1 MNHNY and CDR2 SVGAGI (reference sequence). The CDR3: CASRLYTEAFF. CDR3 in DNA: TGTGCCAGCAGATTATACACTGAAGCTTTCTTT.

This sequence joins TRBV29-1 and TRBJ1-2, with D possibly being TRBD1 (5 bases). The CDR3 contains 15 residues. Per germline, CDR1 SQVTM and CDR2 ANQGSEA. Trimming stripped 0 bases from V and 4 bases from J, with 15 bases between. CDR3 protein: CSVEDQGRALYGYTF. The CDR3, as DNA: TGCAGCGTTGAAGATCAGGGCAGGGCCCTCTATGGCTACACCTTC.

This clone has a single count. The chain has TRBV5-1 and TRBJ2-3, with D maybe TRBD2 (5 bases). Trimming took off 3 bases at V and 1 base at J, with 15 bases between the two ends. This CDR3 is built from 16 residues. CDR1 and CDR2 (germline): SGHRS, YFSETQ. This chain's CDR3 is CASSWKTGFGTDTQYF. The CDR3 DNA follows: TGCGCCAGCAGCTGGAAAACGGGGTTCGGCACAGATACGCAGTATTTT.

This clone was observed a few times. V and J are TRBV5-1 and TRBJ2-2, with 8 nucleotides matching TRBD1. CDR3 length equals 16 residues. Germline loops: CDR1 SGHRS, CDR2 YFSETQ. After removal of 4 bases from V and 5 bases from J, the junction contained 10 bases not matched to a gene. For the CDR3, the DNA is TGCGCCAGCAGCCTCTTGCAGGGGGCCCAAACCGGGGAGCTGTTTTTT. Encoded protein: CASSLLQGAQTGELFF.

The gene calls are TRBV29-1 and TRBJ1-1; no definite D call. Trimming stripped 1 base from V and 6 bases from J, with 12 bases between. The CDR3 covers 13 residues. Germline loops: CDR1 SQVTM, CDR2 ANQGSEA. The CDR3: CSVEAGLGAEAFF. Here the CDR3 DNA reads TGCAGCGTTGAAGCCGGACTCGGCGCTGAAGCTTTCTTT.

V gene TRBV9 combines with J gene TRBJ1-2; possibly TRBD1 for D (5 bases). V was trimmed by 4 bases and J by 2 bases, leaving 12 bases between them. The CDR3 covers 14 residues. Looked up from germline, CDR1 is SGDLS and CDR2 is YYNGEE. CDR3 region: CASSPSTVNYGYTF. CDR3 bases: TGTGCCAGCAGCCCCTCGACAGTGAACTATGGCTACACCTTC.

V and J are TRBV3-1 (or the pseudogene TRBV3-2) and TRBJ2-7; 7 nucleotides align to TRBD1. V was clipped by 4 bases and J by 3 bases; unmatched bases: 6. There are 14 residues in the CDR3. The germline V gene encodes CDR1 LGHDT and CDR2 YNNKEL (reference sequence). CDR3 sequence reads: CASSRLTGVYEQYF. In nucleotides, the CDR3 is TGTGCCAGCAGCCGCCTAACAGGGGTCTACGAGCAGTACTTC.

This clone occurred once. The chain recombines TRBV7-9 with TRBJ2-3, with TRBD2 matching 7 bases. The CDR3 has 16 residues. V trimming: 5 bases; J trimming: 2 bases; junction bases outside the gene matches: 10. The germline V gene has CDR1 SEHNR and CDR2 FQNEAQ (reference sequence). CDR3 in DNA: TGTGCCAGCAGCAACCCCGGGACTAAAATCACAGATACGCAGTATTTT. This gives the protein CASSNPGTKITDTQYF.

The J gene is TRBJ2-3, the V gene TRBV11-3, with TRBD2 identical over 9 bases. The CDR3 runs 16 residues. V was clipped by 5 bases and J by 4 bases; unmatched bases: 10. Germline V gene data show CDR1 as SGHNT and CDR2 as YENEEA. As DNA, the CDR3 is TGTGCCAGCAGCCCTATGAGTAGCGGGGGCGCAGATACGCAGTATTTT. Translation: CASSPMSSGGADTQYF. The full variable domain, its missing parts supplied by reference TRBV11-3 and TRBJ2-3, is EAGVVQSPRYKIIEKKQPVAFWCNPISGHNTLYWYLQNLGQGPELLIRYENEEAVDDSQLPKDRFSAERLKGVDSTLKIQPAELGDSAVYLCASSPMSSGGADTQYFGPGTRLTVL.

The CDR3 loop reads CASGTGDRYTF. CDR3 sequence (DNA): TGTGCCAGCGGGACAGGGGATCGCTACACCTTC. The chain employs TRBV18 and TRBJ1-2, with 10 bases aligning to TRBD1. CDR1 is KGHSH and CDR2 is LQKENI in the germline V gene. The CDR3 loop spans 11 amino acids. V lost 8 bases, J lost 9 bases, and 3 bases stayed unmatched.

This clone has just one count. CDR3 coding DNA: TGCGCCAGCAGCTCTCGGGGACAGGGGGCGAGAAGCACTGAAGCTTTCTTT. Protein product: CASSSRGQGARSTEAFF. The chain links TRBV5-1 to TRBJ1-1, with TRBD1 matching 12 bases. CDR3 size: 17 residues. V was pared by 3 bases and J by 4 bases, with 10 bases of the junction left unmatched. Germline CDR1 reads SGHRS; CDR2 reads YFSETQ.

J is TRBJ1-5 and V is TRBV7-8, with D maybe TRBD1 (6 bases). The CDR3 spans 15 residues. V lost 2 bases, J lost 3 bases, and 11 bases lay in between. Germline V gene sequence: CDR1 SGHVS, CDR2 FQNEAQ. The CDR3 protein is CASSLTAGANQPQHF. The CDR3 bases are TGTGCCAGCAGCTTAACGGCAGGGGCCAATCAGCCCCAGCATTTT.

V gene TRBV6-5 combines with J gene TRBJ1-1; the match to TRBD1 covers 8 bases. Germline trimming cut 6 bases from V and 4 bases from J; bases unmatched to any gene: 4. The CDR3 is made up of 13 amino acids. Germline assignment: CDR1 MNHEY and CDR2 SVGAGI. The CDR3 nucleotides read TGTGCCAGCAGGCAACAGGGGGGCACTGAAGCTTTCTTT. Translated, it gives CASRQQGGTEAFF.

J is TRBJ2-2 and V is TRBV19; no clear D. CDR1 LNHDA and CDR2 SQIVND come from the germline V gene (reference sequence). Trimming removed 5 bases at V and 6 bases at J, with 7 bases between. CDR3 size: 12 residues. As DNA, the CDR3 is TGTGCCAGTAGTGTGGCCCCCGGGGAGCTGTTTTTT. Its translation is CASSVAPGELFF.

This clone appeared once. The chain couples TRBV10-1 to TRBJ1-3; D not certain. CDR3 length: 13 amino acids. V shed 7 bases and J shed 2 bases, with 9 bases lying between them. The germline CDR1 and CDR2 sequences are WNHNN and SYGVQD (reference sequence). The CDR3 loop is CASKSGTGNTIYF. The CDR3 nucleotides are TGCGCCAGCAAATCCGGGACTGGAAACACCATATATTTT.

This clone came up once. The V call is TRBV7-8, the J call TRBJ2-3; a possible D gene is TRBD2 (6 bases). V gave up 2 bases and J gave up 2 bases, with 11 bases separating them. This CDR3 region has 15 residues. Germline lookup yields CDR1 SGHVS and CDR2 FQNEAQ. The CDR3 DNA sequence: TGTGCCAGCAGCTTAATACTAGCCCTCACAGATACGCAGTATTTT. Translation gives CASSLILALTDTQYF.

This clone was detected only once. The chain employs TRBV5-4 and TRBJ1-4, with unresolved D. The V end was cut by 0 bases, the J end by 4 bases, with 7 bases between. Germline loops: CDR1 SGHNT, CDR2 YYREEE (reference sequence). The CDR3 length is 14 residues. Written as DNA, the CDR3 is TGTGCCAGCAGCTTGGCGTTAGTTAATGAAAAACTGTTTTTT. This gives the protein CASSLALVNEKLFF.

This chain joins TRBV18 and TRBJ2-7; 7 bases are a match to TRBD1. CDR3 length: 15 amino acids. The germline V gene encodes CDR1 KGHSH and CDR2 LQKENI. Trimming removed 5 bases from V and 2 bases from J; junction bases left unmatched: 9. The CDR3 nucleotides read TGTGCCAGCTCAGCCGCCGGACAGGCGGCCTACGAGCAGTACTTC. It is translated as CASSAAGQAAYEQYF.

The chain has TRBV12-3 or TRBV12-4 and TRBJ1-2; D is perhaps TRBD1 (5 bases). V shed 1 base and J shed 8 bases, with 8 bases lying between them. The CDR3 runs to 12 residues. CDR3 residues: CASSLGGQGYTF. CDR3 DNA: TGTGCCAGCAGTTTAGGGGGCCAAGGCTACACCTTC.

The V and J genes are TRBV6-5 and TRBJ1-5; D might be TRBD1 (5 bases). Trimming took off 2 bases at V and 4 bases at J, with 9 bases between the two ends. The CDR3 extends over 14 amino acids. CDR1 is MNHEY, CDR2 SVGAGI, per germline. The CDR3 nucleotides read TGTGCCAGCAGTTACCGGGGGGGTAATCAGCCCCAGCATTTT. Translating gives CASSYRGGNQPQHF.

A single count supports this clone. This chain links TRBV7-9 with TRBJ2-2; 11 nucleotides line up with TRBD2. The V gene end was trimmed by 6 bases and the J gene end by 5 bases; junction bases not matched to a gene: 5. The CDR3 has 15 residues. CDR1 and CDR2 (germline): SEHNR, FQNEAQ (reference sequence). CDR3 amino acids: CASRGTSGPTGELFF. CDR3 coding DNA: TGTGCCAGCAGAGGGACTAGCGGACCAACCGGGGAGCTGTTTTTT.

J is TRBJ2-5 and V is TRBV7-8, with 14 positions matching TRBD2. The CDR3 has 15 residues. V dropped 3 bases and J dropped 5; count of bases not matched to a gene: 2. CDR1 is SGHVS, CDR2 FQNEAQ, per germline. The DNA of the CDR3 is TGTGCCAGCAGCTTGGGACTAGCGGGGGTCGAGACCCAGTACTTC. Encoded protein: CASSLGLAGVETQYF.